One sample yielded the 3 T cell receptor beta chains listed below, sequenced in a study of T cell responses to AZD1222 COVID-19 vaccine. The method was immunoSEQ multiplex PCR; TCRdb's version includes in-frame clones alone and lacks a portion of them. The sample consists of some 150,000 clones, around 88% of them appearing once. The sequencing used peripheral blood, collected on day 0 of MenACWY control vaccination. Source of these receptors: an adult in good health.

The chain carries TRBV9 and TRBJ1-4, with 7 bases identical to TRBD1. V dropped 0 bases and J dropped 7; count of bases not matched to a gene: 0. The CDR3 totals 13 residues. Per the germline V gene, CDR1 is SGDLS and CDR2 is YYNGEE. Here the CDR3 DNA reads TGTGCCAGCAGCGTAGGACAGGGTGAAAAACTGTTTTTT. The encoded protein is CASSVGQGEKLFF.

This chain connects TRBV5-4 to TRBJ1-1; D is unclear. The germline V gene has CDR1 SGHNT and CDR2 YYREEE (reference sequence). V gave up 4 bases and J gave up 5 bases, with 15 bases separating them. The CDR3 consists of 14 residues. CDR3: CASSPVLGLTEAFF. The CDR3 DNA reads TGTGCCAGCAGCCCGGTCCTAGGGTTGACTGAAGCTTTCTTT.

The rearrangement joins TRBV7-2 to TRBJ2-1; TRBD2 matches at 10 bases. In germline, CDR1 is SGHTA, CDR2 FQGNSA. V lost 2 bases and J lost 7; bases outside the gene matches: 11. The CDR3 has 17 residues. DNA of the CDR3: TGTGCCAGCAGCTTAAAGGGTACAGCGGGAGGGTTTAATGAGCAGTTCTTC. Protein sequence: CASSLKGTAGGFNEQFF.